The 11 T cell receptor beta chains presented below share a single source sample, sequenced in a study of monozygotic twins with inflammatory bowel disease. Using the 5' RACE reads, TCRdb records one entry per CDR3 protein without DNA. Its table lists 85,000 to 110,000 distinct CDR3 sequences. Source material: blood. The receptors come from a human donor with ulcerative colitis or Crohn's disease, or a healthy co-twin of an affected twin (not recorded which).

The chain carries TRBV20-1 and TRBJ2-3. CDR1 and CDR2 from the germline V gene are DFQATT and SNEGSKA (reference sequence). CDR3 length: 12 residues. CDR3 in amino acids: CSASVSTDTQYF.

The CDR3 region is CASSLYPDRDYEQYF. The chain couples TRBV27 to TRBJ2-7; as DNA is missing, the TRBD1 call by TCRdb cannot be tested. The CDR3 is 15 amino acids. The germline CDR1 and CDR2 sequences are MNHEY and SMNVEV (reference sequence).

The chain carries TRBV18 and TRBJ1-4. This CDR3 region has 15 residues. Per the germline V gene, CDR1 is KGHSH and CDR2 is LQKENI. CDR3: CASSPQLGGEEKLFF.

The chain combines TRBV27 with TRBJ1-5. CDR1 is MNHEY and CDR2 is SMNVEV in the germline V gene (reference sequence). This CDR3 is 13 amino acids long. The CDR3 spells CASSFVGDQPQHF.

V is TRBV14 and J is TRBJ2-7. The CDR3 contains 11 residues. Germline loops: CDR1 SGHDN, CDR2 FVKESK. The CDR3 sequence: CASSQGYEQYF.

V is TRBV7-2 and J is TRBJ2-1; with no DNA, the TCRdb D assignment of TRBD2 cannot be verified. CDR3 length: 15 amino acids. Germline V gene data show CDR1 as SGHTA and CDR2 as FQGNSA. Here the CDR3 reads CASSRLAAVYNEQFF.

V is TRBV24-1 and J is TRBJ1-1. This CDR3 has 13 amino acids. The germline V gene has CDR1 KGHDR and CDR2 SFDVKD. The CDR3 reads CATSGRRNTEAFF.

This sequence joins TRBV20-1 and TRBJ1-5. CDR1 is DFQATT and CDR2 is SNEGSKA in the germline V gene (reference sequence). The CDR3 is 13 amino acids. CDR3 region: CSAIRGDNQPQHF.

This rearrangement joins TRBV11-2 to TRBJ2-4; the D call from TCRdb, TRBD1, cannot be confirmed without DNA. Germline loops: CDR1 SGHAT, CDR2 FQNNGV. The CDR3 covers 15 residues. The CDR3 is CASSLSRGGLNIQYF.

The chain has TRBV4-3 and TRBJ2-5; TCRdb names TRBD1, which stays unverified in the absence of DNA. This CDR3 has 15 amino acids. Germline lookup yields CDR1 LGHNA and CDR2 YSLEER. CDR3 sequence: CASSQAGGTQETQYF.

The rearrangement joins TRBV6-1 to TRBJ2-7. The V gene's germline CDR1 is MNHNS and CDR2 SASEGT. This CDR3 is built from 15 residues. The CDR3 spells CASSEPGQGSYEQYF.